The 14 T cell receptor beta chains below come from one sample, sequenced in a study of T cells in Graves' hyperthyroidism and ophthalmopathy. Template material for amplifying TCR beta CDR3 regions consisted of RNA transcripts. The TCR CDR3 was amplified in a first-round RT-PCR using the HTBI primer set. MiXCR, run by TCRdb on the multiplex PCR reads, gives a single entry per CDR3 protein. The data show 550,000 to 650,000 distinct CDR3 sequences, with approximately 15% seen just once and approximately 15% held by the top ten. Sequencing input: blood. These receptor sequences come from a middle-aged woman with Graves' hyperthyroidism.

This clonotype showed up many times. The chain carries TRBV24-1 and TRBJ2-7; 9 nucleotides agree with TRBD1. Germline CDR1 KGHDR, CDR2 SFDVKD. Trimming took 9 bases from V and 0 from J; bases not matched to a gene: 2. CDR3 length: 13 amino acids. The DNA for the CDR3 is TGTGCCACCGGGACAGGGCTCTCCTACGAGCAGTACTTC. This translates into CATGTGLSYEQYF.

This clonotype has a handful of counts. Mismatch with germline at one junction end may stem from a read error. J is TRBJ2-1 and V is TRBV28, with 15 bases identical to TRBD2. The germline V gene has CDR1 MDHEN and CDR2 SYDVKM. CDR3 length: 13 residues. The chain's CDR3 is CASSFHGLAGGVF. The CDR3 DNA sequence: TGTGCCAGCAGTTTCCACGGACTAGCGGGAGGGGTCTTC.

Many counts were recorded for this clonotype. CDR3 amino acids: CASSPNSNSNQPQHF. For the CDR3, the DNA is TGTGCCAGCTCACCGAACAGTAATAGCAATCAGCCCCAGCATTTT. The J gene is TRBJ1-5, the V gene TRBV18; D is uncertain. The CDR3 is 15 residues long. Germline lookup yields CDR1 KGHSH and CDR2 LQKENI. V lost 3 bases to trimming and J lost 0 bases, with 9 bases between them.

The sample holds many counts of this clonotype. Here the CDR3 DNA reads TGTGCCAGCAGTACCGATCAACCCGAGACTAGCGGGAGTTTTGCCAAAAACATTCAGTACTTC. Its translation is CASSTDQPETSGSFAKNIQYF. The V and J genes are TRBV6-2 or TRBV6-3 and TRBJ2-4; 12 bases agree with TRBD2. The CDR3 extends over 21 amino acids. Germline lookup yields CDR1 MNHEY and CDR2 SVGEGT. After removal of 5 bases from V and 1 base from J, the junction contained 18 bases not matched to a gene.

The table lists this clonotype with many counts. The CDR3 protein is CASSLDSGQVYNEQFF. Here the CDR3 DNA reads TGTGCCAGCAGCTTAGATTCGGGACAGGTGTACAATGAGCAGTTCTTC. The rearrangement links TRBV11-3 to TRBJ2-1; 8 positions match TRBD1. Germline assignment: CDR1 SGHNT and CDR2 YENEEA. J was trimmed by 4 bases and V by 0 bases; bases with no gene match: 5. The CDR3 is made up of 16 amino acids.

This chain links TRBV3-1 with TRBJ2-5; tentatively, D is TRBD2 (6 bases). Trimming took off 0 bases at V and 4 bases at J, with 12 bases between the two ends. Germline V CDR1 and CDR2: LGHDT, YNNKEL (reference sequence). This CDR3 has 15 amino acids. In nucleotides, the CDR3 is TGTGCCAGCAGCCAAGATCAAGTGGGGGGAGAGACCCAGTACTTC. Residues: CASSQDQVGGETQYF.

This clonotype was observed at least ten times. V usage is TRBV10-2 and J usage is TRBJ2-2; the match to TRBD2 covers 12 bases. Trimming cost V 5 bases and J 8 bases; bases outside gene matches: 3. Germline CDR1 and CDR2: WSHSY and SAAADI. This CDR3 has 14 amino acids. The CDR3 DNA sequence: TGCGCCAGCAGTCTAGCGGGAGGGCCTGGGGAGCTGTTTTTT. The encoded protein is CASSLAGGPGELFF.

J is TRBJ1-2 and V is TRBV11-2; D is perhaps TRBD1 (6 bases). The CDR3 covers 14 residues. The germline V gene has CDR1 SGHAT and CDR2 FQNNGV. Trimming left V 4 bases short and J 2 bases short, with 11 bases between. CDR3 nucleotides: TGTGCCAGCAGCTCGACGGGACAAAACTATGGCTACACCTTC. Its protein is CASSSTGQNYGYTF.

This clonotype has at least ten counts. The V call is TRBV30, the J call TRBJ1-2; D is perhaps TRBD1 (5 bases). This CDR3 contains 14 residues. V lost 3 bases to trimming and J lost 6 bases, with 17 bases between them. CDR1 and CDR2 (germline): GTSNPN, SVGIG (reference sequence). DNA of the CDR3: TGTGCCTGGAGGGCGCCGGGACCGACCGATGGCTACACCTTC. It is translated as CAWRAPGPTDGYTF.

The CDR3 here is CASSQGTKGQWGKDTEAFF. CDR3 DNA sequence: TGTGCCAGCAGCCAAGGGACAAAAGGACAGTGGGGTAAAGACACTGAAGCTTTCTTT. The chain has TRBV14 and TRBJ1-1, with D perhaps matching TRBD1 (6 bases). The V gene lost 1 base and the J gene lost 3 bases, with 24 bases spanning the gap. The CDR3 is made up of 19 amino acids. From germline, CDR1 is SGHDN and CDR2 FVKESK.

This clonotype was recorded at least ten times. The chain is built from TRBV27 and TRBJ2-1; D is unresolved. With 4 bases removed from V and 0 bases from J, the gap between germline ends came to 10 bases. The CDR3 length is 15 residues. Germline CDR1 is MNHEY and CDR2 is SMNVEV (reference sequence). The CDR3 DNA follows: TGTGCCAGCAGTTCCCTCTGGAGCTCCTACAATGAGCAGTTCTTC. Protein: CASSSLWSSYNEQFF.

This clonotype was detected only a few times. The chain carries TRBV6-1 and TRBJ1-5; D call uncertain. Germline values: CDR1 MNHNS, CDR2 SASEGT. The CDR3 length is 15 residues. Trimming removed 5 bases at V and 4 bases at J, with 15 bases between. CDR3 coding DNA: TGTGCCAGCAGTAGGACGACCCAGAATAATCAGCCCCAGCATTTT. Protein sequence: CASSRTTQNNQPQHF.

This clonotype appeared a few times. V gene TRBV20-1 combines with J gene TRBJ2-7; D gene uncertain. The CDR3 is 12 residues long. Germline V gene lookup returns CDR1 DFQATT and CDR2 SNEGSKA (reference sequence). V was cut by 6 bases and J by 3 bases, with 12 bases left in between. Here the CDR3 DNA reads TGCAGTGCCCTCGCTAGGAACTACGAGCAGTACTTC. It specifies CSALARNYEQYF.

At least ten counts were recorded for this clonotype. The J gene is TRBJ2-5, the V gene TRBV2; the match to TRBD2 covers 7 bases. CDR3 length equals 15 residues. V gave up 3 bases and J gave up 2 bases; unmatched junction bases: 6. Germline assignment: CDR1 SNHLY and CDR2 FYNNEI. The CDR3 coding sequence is TGTGCCAGCAGTGACGGCGGGAGAAATCAAGAGACCCAGTACTTC. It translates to CASSDGGRNQETQYF.